These 5 T cell receptor beta chains share one sample of origin, sequenced in a study of CD8 T cells in ankylosing spondylitis. Overall study results and limits: The study identified a TCR beta motif of several highly homologous variants that appeared characteristic of ankylosing spondylitis blood.

Using its own MiXCR run on the 5' RACE reads, TCRdb lists one record per CDR3 protein. Seen here are about 390,000 distinct CDR3 sequences, 20% to 25% observed once, and the top ten hold around 16%. These TCRs are of unknown antigen specificity. The specimen sequenced was blood, either unsorted or a sorted T cell fraction (not recorded which). These receptors were collected from a male donor with ankylosing spondylitis.

The chain couples TRBV20-1 to TRBJ2-3; the D is unclear. The germline gives CDR1 DFQATT, CDR2 SNEGSKA (reference sequence). The CDR3 loop spans 11 amino acids. Here the CDR3 reads CSNLDSFTQYF. The CDR3 nucleotides are TGCAGCAACTTGGATAGTTTTACGCAGTATTTT.

This clonotype was counted only a few times. The chain combines TRBV20-1 with TRBJ1-5; D is unclear. The V end lost 6 bases, the J end lost 0 bases, and 9 bases lay between the germline ends. CDR3 length: 13 residues. Germline V lookup: CDR1 DFQATT, CDR2 SNEGSKA (reference sequence). In nucleotides, the CDR3 is TGCAGTGCGACGAGGTTTAGCAATCAGCCCCAGCATTTT. It yields the protein CSATRFSNQPQHF.

This chain joins TRBV25-1 and TRBJ2-3, with TRBD1 as a possible D gene (5 bases). The V and J ends lost 1 base and 1 base respectively, with 6 bases between them. Germline V lookup: CDR1 MGHDK, CDR2 SYGVNS. The CDR3 has 14 residues. In nucleotides, the CDR3 is TGTGCCAGCAGTGAATCCAGGGGCACAGATACGCAGTATTTT. Protein product: CASSESRGTDTQYF.

This rearrangement joins TRBV11-3 to TRBJ1-4, with no clear D. This CDR3 has 12 residues. Germline values: CDR1 SGHNT, CDR2 YENEEA. Trimming took off 6 bases at V and 8 bases at J, with 10 bases between the two ends. CDR3 amino acids: CASSPAGEKLFF. The CDR3, as DNA: TGTGCCAGCAGTCCTGCGGGCGAAAAACTGTTTTTT.

The table lists this clonotype with a few counts. This chain links TRBV5-6 with TRBJ2-7, with a possible D match to TRBD2 (5 bases). The CDR3 consists of 18 residues. Germline CDR1 and CDR2: SGHDT and YYEEEE. Trimming took off 1 base at V and 3 bases at J, with 23 bases between the two ends. CDR3 sequence: CASSLWVEDPRASYEQYF. As DNA, the CDR3 is TGTGCCAGCAGCTTGTGGGTGGAGGATCCTCGAGCGAGCTACGAGCAGTACTTC. Drawing the rest from reference TRBV5-6 and TRBJ2-7, the complete variable domain is DAGVTQSPTHLIKTRGQQVTLRCSPKSGHDTVSWYQQALGQGPQFIFQYYEEEERQRGNFPDRFSGHQFPNYSSELNVNALLLGDSALYLCASSLWVEDPRASYEQYFGPGTRLTVT.